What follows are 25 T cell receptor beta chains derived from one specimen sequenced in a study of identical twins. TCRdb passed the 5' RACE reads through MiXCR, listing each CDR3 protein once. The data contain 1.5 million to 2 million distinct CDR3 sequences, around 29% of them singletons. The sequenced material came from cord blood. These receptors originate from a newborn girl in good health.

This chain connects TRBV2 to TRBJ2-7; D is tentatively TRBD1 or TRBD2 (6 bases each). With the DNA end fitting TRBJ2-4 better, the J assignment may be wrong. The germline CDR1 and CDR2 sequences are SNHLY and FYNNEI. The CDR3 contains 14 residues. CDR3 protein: CASSVYAGGRIQYF. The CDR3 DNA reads TGTGCCAGCAGTGTTTACGCCGGGGGCCGCATTCAGTACTTC.

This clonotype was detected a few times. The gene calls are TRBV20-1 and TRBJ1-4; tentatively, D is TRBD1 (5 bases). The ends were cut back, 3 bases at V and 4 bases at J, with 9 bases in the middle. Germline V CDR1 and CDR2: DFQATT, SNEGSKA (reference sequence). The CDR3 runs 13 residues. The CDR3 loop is CSARTVVNEKLFF. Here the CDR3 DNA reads TGCAGTGCTAGGACAGTGGTTAATGAAAAACTGTTTTTT.

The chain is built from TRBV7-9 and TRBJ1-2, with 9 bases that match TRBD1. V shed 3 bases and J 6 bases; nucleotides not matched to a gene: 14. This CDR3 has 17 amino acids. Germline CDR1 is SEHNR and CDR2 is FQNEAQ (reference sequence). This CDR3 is CASSFLVPGTGRDGYTF. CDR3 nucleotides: TGTGCCAGCAGCTTTCTGGTCCCCGGGACAGGGAGGGATGGCTACACCTTC.

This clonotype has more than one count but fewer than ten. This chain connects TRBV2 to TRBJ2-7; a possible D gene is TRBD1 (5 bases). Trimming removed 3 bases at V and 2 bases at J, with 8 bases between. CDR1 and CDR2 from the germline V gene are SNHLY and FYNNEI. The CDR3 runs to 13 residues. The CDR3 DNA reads TGTGCCAGCAGTGACAGGGCTACCTACGAGCAGTACTTC. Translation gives CASSDRATYEQYF.

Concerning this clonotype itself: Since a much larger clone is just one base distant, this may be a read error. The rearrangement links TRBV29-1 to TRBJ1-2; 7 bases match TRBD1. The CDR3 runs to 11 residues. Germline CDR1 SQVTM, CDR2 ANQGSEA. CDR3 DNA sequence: TGCAACGTTGAACAGGGGTATGGCTACACCTTC. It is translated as CNVEQGYGYTF.

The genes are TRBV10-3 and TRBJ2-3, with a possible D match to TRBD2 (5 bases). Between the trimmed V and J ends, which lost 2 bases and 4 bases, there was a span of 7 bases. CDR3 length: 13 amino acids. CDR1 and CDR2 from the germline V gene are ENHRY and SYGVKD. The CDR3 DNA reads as TGTGCCATCAGTGAGCCGGGATCAGATACGCAGTATTTT. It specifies CAISEPGSDTQYF.

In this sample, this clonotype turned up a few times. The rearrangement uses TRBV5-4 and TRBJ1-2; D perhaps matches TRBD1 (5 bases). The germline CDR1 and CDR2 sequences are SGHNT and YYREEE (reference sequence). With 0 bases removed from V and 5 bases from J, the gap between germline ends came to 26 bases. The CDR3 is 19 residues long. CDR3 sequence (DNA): TGTGCCAGCAGCTTGGAGGAGATGGGGGTAGGAGGGGCCATTTATGGCTACACCTTC. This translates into CASSLEEMGVGGAIYGYTF.

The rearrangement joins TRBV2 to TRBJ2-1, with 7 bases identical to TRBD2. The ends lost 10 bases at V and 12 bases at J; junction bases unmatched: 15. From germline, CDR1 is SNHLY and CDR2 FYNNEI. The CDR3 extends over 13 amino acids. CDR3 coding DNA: TGTGCCAAGTGGGACTACCCGCGGTTTGGGCAGTTCTTC. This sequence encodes CAKWDYPRFGQFF.

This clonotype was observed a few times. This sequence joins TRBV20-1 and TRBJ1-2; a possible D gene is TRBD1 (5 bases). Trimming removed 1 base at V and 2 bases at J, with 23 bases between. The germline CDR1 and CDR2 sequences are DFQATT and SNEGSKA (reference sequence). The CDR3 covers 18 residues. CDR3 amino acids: CSARVGKLFGALNYGYTF. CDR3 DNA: TGCAGTGCTAGAGTGGGGAAGTTATTCGGGGCTCTCAACTATGGCTACACCTTC.

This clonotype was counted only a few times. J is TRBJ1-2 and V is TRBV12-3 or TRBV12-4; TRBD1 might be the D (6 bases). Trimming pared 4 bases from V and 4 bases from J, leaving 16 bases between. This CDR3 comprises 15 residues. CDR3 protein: CASSSGTTDFYGYTF. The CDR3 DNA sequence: TGTGCCAGCAGTTCCGGGACAACAGATTTCTATGGCTACACCTTC.

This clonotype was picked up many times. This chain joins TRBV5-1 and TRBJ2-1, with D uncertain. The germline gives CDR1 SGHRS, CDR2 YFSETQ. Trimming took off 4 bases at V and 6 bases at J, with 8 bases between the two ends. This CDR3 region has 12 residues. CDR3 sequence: CASSPTVNEQFF. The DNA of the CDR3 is TGCGCCAGCAGCCCGACTGTCAATGAGCAGTTCTTC. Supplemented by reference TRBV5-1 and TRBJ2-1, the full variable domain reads KAGVTQTPRYLIKTRGQQVTLSCSPISGHRSVSWYQQTPGQGLQFLFEYFSETQRNKGNFPGRFSGRQFSNSRSEMNVSTLELGDSALYLCASSPTVNEQFFGPGTRLTVL.

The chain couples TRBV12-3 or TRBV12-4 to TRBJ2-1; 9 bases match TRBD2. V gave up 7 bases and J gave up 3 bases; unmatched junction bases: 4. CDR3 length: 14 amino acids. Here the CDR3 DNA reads TGTGCCAGCATGCGGGAGGGCAACTACAATGAGCAGTTCTTC. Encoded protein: CASMREGNYNEQFF.

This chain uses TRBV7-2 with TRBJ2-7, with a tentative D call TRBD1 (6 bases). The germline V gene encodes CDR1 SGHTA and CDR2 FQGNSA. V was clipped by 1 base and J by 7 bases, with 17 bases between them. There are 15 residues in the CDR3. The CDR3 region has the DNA TGTGCCAGCAGCTTAGACAGGGCCCCCTACAATGAGCAGTACTTC. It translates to CASSLDRAPYNEQYF.

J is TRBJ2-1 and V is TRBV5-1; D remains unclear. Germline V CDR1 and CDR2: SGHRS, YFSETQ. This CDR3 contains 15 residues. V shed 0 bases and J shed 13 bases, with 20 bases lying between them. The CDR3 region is CASSLAGRIDETQFF. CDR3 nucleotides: TGCGCCAGCAGCTTGGCGGGTCGAATAGATGAGACCCAGTTCTTC.

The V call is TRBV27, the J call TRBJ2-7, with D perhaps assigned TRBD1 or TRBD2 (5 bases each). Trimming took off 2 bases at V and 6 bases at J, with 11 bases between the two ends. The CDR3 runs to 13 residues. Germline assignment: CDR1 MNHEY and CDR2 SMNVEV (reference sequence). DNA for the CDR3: TGTGCCAGCAGTTTACCAGGGAGAGGCGAGCAGTACTTC. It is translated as CASSLPGRGEQYF.

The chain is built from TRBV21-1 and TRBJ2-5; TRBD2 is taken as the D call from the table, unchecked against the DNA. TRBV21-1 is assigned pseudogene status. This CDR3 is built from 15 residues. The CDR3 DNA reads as TGTGCCAGCAGCAAGGACTACCGTCCTCAAGAGACCCAGTACTTC. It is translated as CASSKDYRPQETQYF.

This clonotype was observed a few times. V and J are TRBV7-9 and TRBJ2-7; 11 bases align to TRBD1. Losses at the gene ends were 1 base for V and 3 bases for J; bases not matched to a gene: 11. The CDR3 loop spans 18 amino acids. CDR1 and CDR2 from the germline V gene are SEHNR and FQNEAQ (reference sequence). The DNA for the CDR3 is TGTGCCAGCAGCTTAGGGCTAGCCCCCGGGACAGGGGGCTACGAGCAGTACTTC. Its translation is CASSLGLAPGTGGYEQYF.

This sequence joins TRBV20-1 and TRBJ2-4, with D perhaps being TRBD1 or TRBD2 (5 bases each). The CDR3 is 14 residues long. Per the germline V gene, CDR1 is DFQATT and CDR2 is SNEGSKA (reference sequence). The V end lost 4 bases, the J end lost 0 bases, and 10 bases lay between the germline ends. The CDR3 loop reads CSATGTVAKNIQYF. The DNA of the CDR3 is TGCAGTGCTACGGGGACCGTAGCCAAAAACATTCAGTACTTC.

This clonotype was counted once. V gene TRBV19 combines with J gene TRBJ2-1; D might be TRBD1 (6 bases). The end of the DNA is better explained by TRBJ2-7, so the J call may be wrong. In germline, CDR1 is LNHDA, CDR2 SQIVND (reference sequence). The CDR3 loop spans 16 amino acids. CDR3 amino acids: CASSFGGRDPYNEQYF. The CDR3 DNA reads TGTGCCAGTAGTTTTGGGGGCCGGGACCCCTACAATGAGCAGTACTTC.

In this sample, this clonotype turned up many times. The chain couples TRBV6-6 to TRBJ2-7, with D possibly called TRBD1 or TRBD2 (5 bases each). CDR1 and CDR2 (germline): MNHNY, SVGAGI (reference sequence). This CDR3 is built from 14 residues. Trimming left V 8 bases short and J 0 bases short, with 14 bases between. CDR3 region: CASFPGPISYEQYF. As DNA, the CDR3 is TGTGCCAGCTTCCCGGGACCGATCTCCTACGAGCAGTACTTC.

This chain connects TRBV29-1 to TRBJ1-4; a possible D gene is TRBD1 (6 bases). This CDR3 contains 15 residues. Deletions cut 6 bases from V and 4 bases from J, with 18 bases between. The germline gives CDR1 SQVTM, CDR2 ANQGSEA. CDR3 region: CSVGGAAGNNEKLFF. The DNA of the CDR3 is TGCAGCGTCGGGGGGGCAGCAGGGAATAATGAAAAACTGTTTTTT.

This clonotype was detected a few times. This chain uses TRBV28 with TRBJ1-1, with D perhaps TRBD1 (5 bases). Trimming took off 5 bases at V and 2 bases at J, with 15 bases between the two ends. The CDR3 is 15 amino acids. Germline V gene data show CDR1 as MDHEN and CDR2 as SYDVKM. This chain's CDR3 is CASSPTTRVNTEAFF. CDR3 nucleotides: TGTGCCAGCAGTCCTACAACCAGGGTTAACACTGAAGCTTTCTTT.

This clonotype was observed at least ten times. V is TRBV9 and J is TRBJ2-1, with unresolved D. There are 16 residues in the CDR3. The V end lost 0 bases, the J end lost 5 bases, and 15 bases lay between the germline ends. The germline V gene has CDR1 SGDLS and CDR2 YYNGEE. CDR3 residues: CASSVVWSGFNNEQFF. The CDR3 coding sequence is TGTGCCAGCAGCGTAGTATGGTCGGGTTTTAACAATGAGCAGTTCTTC. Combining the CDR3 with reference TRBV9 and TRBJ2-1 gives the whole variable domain DSGVTQTPKHLITATGQRVTLRCSPRSGDLSVYWYQQSLDQGLQFLIQYYNGEERAKGNILERFSAQQFPDLHSELNLSSLELGDSALYFCASSVVWSGFNNEQFFGPGTRLTVL.

The CDR3 spells CASHIGTRVFYNEQFF. The DNA for the CDR3 is TGCGCCAGTCATATCGGGACTAGGGTTTTTTACAATGAGCAGTTCTTC. This chain joins TRBV5-1 and TRBJ2-1; 8 positions match TRBD2. The V segment lost 8 bases and the J segment 4 bases; nucleotides outside the gene matches: 14. CDR3 size: 16 residues. Germline lookup yields CDR1 SGHRS and CDR2 YFSETQ.

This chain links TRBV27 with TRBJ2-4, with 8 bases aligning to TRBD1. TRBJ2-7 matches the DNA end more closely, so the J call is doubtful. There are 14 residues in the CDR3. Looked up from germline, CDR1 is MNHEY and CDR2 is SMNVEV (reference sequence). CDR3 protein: CASGSWDRPYEQYF. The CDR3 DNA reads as TGTGCCAGCGGTTCGTGGGACAGGCCGTACGAGCAGTACTTC.